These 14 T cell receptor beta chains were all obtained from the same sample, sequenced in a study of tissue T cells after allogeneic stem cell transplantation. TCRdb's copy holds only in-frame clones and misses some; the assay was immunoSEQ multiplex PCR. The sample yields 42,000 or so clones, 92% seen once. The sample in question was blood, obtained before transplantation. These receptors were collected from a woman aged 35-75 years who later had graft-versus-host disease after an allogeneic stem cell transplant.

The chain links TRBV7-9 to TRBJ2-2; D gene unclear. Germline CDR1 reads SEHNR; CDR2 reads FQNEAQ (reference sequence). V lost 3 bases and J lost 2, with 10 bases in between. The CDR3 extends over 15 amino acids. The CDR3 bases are TGTGCCAGCAGCTTCCACGCGGCTAACACCGGGGAGCTGTTTTTT. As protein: CASSFHAANTGELFF.

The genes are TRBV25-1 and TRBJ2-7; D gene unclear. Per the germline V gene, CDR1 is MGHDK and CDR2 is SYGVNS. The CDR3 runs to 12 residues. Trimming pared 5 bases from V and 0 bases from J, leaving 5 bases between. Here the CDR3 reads CASSYSSYEQYF. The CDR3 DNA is TGTGCCAGCAGTTATAGCTCCTACGAGCAGTACTTC.

DNA of the CDR3: TGTGCCAGTAGCCAGACTAGCGGCACCTACGAGCAGTACTTC. Amino acids: CASSQTSGTYEQYF. This chain connects TRBV19 to TRBJ2-7; 9 nucleotides line up with TRBD2. CDR1 is LNHDA and CDR2 is SQIVND in the germline V gene (reference sequence). With 6 bases clipped from V and 2 bases from J, the junction kept 5 bases outside the gene matches. This CDR3 comprises 14 residues.

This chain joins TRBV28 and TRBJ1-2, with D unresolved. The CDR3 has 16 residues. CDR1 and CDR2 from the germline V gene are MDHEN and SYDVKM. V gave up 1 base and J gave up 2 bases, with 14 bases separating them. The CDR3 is CASSLSAFGINYGYTF. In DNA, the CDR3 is TGTGCCAGCAGTTTATCCGCTTTCGGGATAAACTATGGCTACACCTTC.

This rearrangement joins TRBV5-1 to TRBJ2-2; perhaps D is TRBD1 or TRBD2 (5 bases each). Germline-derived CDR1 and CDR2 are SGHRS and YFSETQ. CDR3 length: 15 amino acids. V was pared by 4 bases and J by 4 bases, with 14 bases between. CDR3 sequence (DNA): TGCGCCAGCAGCCGGGACCAAGGTGGCACCGGGGAGCTGTTTTTT. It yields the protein CASSRDQGGTGELFF.

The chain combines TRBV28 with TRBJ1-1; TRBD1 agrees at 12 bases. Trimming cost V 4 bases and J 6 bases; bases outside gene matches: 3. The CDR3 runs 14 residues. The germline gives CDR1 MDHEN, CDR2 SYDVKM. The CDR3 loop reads CASSWGQGASEAFF. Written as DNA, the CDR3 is TGTGCCAGCAGTTGGGGACAGGGGGCCTCTGAAGCTTTCTTT.

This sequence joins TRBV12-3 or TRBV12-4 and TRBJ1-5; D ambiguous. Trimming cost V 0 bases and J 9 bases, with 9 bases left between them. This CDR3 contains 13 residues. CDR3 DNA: TGTGCCAGCAGTTTAGCGAAGGGATGGCCCCAGCATTTT. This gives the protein CASSLAKGWPQHF.

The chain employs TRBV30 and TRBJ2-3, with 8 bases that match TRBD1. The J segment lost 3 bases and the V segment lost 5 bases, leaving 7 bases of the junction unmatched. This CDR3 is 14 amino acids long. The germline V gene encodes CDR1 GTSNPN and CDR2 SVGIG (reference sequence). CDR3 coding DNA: TGTGCCTGGGAAAGACAGGGGAGTACAGATACGCAGTATTTT. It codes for CAWERQGSTDTQYF.

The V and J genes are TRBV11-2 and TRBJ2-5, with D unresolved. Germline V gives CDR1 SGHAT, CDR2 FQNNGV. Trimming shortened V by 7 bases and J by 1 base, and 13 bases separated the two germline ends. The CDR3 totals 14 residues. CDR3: CASTDRVPQETQYF. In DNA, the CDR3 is TGTGCCAGCACTGATAGGGTTCCCCAAGAGACCCAGTACTTC.

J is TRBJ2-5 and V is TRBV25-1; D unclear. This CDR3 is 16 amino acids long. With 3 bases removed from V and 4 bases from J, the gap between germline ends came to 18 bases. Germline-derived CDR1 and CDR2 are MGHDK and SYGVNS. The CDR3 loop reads CASSDPRQGKAETQYF. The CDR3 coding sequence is TGTGCCAGCAGTGATCCACGACAAGGAAAGGCAGAGACCCAGTACTTC. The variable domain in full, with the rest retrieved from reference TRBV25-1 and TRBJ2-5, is EADIYQTPRYLVIGTGKKITLECSQTMGHDKMYWYQQDPGMELHLIHYSYGVNSTEKGDLSSESTVSRIRTEHFPLTLESARPSHTSQYLCASSDPRQGKAETQYFGPGTRLLVL.

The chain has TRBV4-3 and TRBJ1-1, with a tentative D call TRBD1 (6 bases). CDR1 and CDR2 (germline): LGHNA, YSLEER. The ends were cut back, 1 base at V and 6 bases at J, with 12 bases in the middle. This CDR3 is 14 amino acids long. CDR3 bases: TGCGCCAGCAGCCAAGCGGGGGGCGCGGCTGAAGCTTTCTTT. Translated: CASSQAGGAAEAFF.

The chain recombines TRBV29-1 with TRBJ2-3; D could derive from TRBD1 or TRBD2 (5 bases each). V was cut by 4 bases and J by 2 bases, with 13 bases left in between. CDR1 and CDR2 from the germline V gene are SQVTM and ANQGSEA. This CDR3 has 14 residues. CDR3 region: CSVAGLGNTDTQYF. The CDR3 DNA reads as TGCAGCGTTGCGGGGCTCGGAAACACAGATACGCAGTATTTT.

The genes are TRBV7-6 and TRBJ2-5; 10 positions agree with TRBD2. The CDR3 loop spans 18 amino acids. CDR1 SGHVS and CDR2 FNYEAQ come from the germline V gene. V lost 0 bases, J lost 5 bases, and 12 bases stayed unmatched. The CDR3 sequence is CASSLALIAGGGRETQYF. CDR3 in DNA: TGTGCCAGCAGCTTAGCGTTAATAGCGGGAGGAGGGAGGGAGACCCAGTACTTC.

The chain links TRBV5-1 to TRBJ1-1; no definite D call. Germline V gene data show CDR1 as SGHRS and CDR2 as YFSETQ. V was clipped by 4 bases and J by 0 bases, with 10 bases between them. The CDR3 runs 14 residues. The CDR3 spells CASSGGQMNTEAFF. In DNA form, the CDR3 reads TGCGCCAGCAGCGGAGGCCAGATGAACACTGAAGCTTTCTTT.